This T cell receptor beta chain was recovered during a study of CD8 T cells in ankylosing spondylitis. Study observations and caveats: Within ankylosing spondylitis blood, a TCR beta motif made up of roughly eight highly homologous variants appeared to be characteristic. CD8+ disease-linked clones were present at relatively low frequencies in blood.

V lost 7 bases, J lost 5 bases, and 21 bases lay in between. CDR3 length: 16 amino acids. TCRdb re-called the 5' RACE reads through MiXCR, storing one row per CDR3 protein. Of 700,000 to 1,000,000 distinct CDR3 sequences detected, 12% appear once; the ten largest clones hold approximately 0.46%. This clonotype occurred a few times. Its antigen is unknown. This clonotype originated in a male donor with ankylosing spondylitis. This sequence joins TRBV23-1 and TRBJ1-5; perhaps TRBD1 as D (6 bases). TRBV23-1 is an ORF; its function is uncertain. Sequenced input: blood, either unsorted or a sorted T cell fraction (not recorded which). The CDR3 protein is CASNLNRDEGDQPQHF. CDR3 DNA sequence: TGCGCCAGCAATCTAAACAGGGATGAGGGAGATCAGCCCCAGCATTTT.